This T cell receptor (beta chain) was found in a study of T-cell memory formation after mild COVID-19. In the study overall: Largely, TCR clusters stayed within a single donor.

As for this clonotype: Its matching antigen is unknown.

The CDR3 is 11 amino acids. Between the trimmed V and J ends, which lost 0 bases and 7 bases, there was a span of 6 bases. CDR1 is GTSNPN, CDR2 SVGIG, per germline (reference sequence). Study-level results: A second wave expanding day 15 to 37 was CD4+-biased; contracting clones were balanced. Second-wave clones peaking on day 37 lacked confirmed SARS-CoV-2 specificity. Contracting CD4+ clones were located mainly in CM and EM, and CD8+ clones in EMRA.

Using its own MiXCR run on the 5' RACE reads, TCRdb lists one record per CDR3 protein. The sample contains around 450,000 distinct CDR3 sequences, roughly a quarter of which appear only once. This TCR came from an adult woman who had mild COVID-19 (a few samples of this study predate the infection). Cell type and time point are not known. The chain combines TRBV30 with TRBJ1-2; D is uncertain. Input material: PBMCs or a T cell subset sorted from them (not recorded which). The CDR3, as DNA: TGTGCCTGGAGTGTATTTCCTGGCTACACCTTC. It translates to CAWSVFPGYTF.